The 21 T cell receptor beta chains below come from one sample, sequenced in a study of T cell changes during pregnancy in multiple sclerosis. Clones were sequenced by immunoSEQ multiplex PCR, and TCRdb holds only the in-frame ones, with some missing. The repertoire consists of about 44,000 clones, with about 93% occurring once and the leading ten covering around 0.5%. This material consisted of CD4+ T cells from peripheral blood mononuclear cells, taken in the first trimester of pregnancy. The source of these receptors is a female donor with multiple sclerosis, enrolled in a pregnancy study.

The rearrangement joins TRBV5-4 to TRBJ2-1, with 13 bases lining up with TRBD2. The V and J ends lost 3 bases and 7 bases, in that order; junction bases with no gene match: 7. The germline V gene encodes CDR1 SGHNT and CDR2 YYREEE (reference sequence). The CDR3 has 16 amino acids. The CDR3 sequence: CASSSGTSGVRNEQFF. DNA for the CDR3: TGTGCCAGCAGCTCCGGGACTAGCGGGGTCAGGAATGAGCAGTTCTTC.

The genes are TRBV5-1 and TRBJ2-7, with TRBD2 matching over 11 bases. The V gene's germline CDR1 is SGHRS and CDR2 YFSETQ. This CDR3 spans 15 amino acids. The trim removed 2 bases at V and 3 bases at J, leaving 4 bases unmatched. The CDR3 DNA follows: TGCGCCAGCAGCTTAGAGCTAGCGGGGGGCTACGAGCAGTACTTC. Amino acid sequence: CASSLELAGGYEQYF.

The chain employs TRBV2 and TRBJ1-5; TRBD1 matches 9 bases. This CDR3 has 15 residues. The V gene's germline CDR1 is SNHLY and CDR2 FYNNEI. Trimming at V came to 5 bases and at J to 4 bases, leaving 6 bases not matched to a gene. CDR3: CASSKQGADNQPQHF. The DNA of the CDR3 is TGTGCCAGCAGTAAACAGGGGGCGGATAATCAGCCCCAGCATTTT. The complete variable domain, with remaining parts taken from reference TRBV2 and TRBJ1-5, reads EPEVTQTPSHQVTQMGQEVILRCVPISNHLYFYWYRQILGQKVEFLVSFYNNEISEKSEIFDDQFSVERPDGSNFTLKIRSTKLEDSAMYFCASSKQGADNQPQHFGDGTRLSIL.

The V gene is TRBV4-1, the J gene TRBJ1-6; 7 nucleotides line up with TRBD1. Trimming cost V 0 bases and J 7 bases; bases outside gene matches: 6. The CDR3 length is 16 residues. Germline CDR1 and CDR2: MGHRA and YSYEKL. CDR3 bases: TGCGCCAGCAGCCAAGAGGGACAGACGGTGAATTCACCCCTCCACTTT. It is translated as CASSQEGQTVNSPLHF.

J is TRBJ1-2 and V is TRBV5-4, with D unclear. There are 13 residues in the CDR3. CDR1 is SGHNT, CDR2 YYREEE, per germline (reference sequence). The V gene lost 1 base and the J gene lost 4 bases, with 8 bases spanning the gap. The CDR3 coding sequence is TGTGCCAGCAGCTTGCACTCCTTCTATGGCTACACCTTC. Translation: CASSLHSFYGYTF.

The chain employs TRBV19 and TRBJ1-2, with D perhaps TRBD1 (6 bases). From germline, CDR1 is LNHDA and CDR2 SQIVND (reference sequence). This CDR3 region has 13 residues. The V end lost 5 bases, the J end lost 3 bases, and 10 bases lay between the germline ends. The CDR3 sequence is CASSLNRDYGYTF. CDR3 DNA: TGTGCCAGTAGTTTAAACAGGGACTATGGCTACACCTTC.

This sequence joins TRBV7-9 and TRBJ1-3; D is perhaps TRBD1 (5 bases). Germline loops: CDR1 SEHNR, CDR2 FQNEAQ (reference sequence). The CDR3 is 16 amino acids. Trimming removed 2 bases at V and 3 bases at J, with 14 bases between. The CDR3 sequence is CASSLRQGEGGNTIYF. CDR3 coding DNA: TGTGCCAGCAGCTTAAGGCAGGGCGAAGGTGGAAACACCATATATTTT. Full variable domain (rest looked up from reference TRBV7-9 and TRBJ1-3): DTGVSQNPRHKITKRGQNVTFRCDPISEHNRLYWYRQTLGQGPEFLTYFQNEAQLEKSRLLSDRFSAERPKGSFSTLEIQRTEQGDSAMYLCASSLRQGEGGNTIYFGEGSWLTVV.

The chain couples TRBV7-8 to TRBJ1-1; a weak D match, TRBD1 (5 bases). The CDR3 runs 12 residues. V was pared by 10 bases and J by 6 bases, with 15 bases between. In germline, CDR1 is SGHVS, CDR2 FQNEAQ. This chain's CDR3 is CATGPGGAEAFF. Here the CDR3 DNA reads TGTGCCACCGGGCCGGGAGGGGCTGAAGCTTTCTTT.

The chain recombines TRBV7-9 with TRBJ1-1; D is unresolved. The CDR3 totals 12 residues. Trimming left V 5 bases short and J 4 bases short, with 8 bases between. Looked up from germline, CDR1 is SEHNR and CDR2 is FQNEAQ (reference sequence). The CDR3 DNA sequence: TGTGCCAGCAGCCGCGGCCTCACTGAAGCTTTCTTT. It is translated as CASSRGLTEAFF.

The chain joins TRBV6-1 to TRBJ1-5; possible D gene TRBD1, 5 bases. Germline loops: CDR1 MNHNS, CDR2 SASEGT. This CDR3 is built from 13 residues. The V gene lost 3 bases and the J gene lost 2 bases, with 5 bases spanning the gap. The CDR3 nucleotides are TGTGCCAGCAGTGACAGGGGCAATCAGCCCCAGCATTTT. Amino acid sequence: CASSDRGNQPQHF.

The V call is TRBV7-6, the J call TRBJ2-5; D may be TRBD1 (6 bases). The germline gives CDR1 SGHVS, CDR2 FNYEAQ. Trimming pared 0 bases from V and 0 bases from J, leaving 23 bases between. The CDR3 is made up of 20 amino acids. CDR3 sequence reads: CASSLAFDRHGPTYQETQYF. CDR3 in DNA: TGTGCCAGCAGCTTAGCGTTCGACAGGCATGGCCCAACGTACCAAGAGACCCAGTACTTC.

The chain couples TRBV14 to TRBJ1-2, with 11 bases aligning to TRBD1. The CDR3 has 15 amino acids. The J segment lost 7 bases and the V segment lost 1 base, leaving 5 bases of the junction unmatched. Germline CDR1 is SGHDN and CDR2 is FVKESK. CDR3 protein: CASSQAGTGGFGYTF. CDR3 DNA sequence: TGTGCCAGCAGCCAAGCGGGGACAGGGGGATTTGGCTACACCTTC. Full variable domain (missing parts from reference TRBV14 and TRBJ1-2): EAGVTQFPSHSVIEKGQTVTLRCDPISGHDNLYWYRRVMGKEIKFLLHFVKESKQDESGMPNNRFLAERTGGTYSTLKVQPAELEDSGVYFCASSQAGTGGFGYTFGSGTRLTVV.

The chain has TRBV9 and TRBJ2-3, with D perhaps matching TRBD2 (6 bases). Germline V gives CDR1 SGDLS, CDR2 YYNGEE. V lost 0 bases to trimming and J lost 2 bases, with 13 bases between them. The CDR3 is made up of 16 amino acids. The CDR3 DNA sequence: TGTGCCAGCAGCGTAGGGCCAGGGAGGAACACAGATACGCAGTATTTT. This encodes CASSVGPGRNTDTQYF.

The rearrangement joins TRBV19 to TRBJ2-7; D is perhaps TRBD1 (6 bases). Germline V gives CDR1 LNHDA, CDR2 SQIVND (reference sequence). This CDR3 is 15 amino acids long. The V end was cut by 5 bases, the J end by 2 bases, with 16 bases between. The CDR3 loop is CASSSLTGPAYEQYF. In DNA, the CDR3 is TGTGCCAGTAGTTCCCTGACAGGACCCGCCTACGAGCAGTACTTC. The entire variable domain, with the rest obtained from reference TRBV19 and TRBJ2-7, is as follows: DGGITQSPKYLFRKEGQNVTLSCEQNLNHDAMYWYRQDPGQGLRLIYYSQIVNDFQKGDIAEGYSVSREKKESFPLTVTSAQKNPTAFYLCASSSLTGPAYEQYFGPGTRLTVT.

This clone was seen a single time. V usage is TRBV15 and J usage is TRBJ2-3; TRBD2 might be the D (5 bases). V dropped 8 bases and J dropped 0 bases, with 9 bases sitting between them. This CDR3 is 13 amino acids long. Looked up from germline, CDR1 is LNHNV and CDR2 is YYDKDF (reference sequence). The CDR3 DNA follows: TGTGCCACCTCAGAGGGTAGCACAGATACGCAGTATTTT. Protein: CATSEGSTDTQYF.

The V gene is TRBV18, the J gene TRBJ2-2, with D possibly matching TRBD1 (5 bases). Germline loops: CDR1 KGHSH, CDR2 LQKENI. Trimming shortened V by 6 bases and J by 6 bases, and 20 bases separated the two germline ends. CDR3 length: 16 amino acids. The CDR3 DNA sequence: TGTGCCAGCTCCCCAGACAGTGGCCGAGCCGCCGGGGAGCTGTTTTTT. Encoded protein: CASSPDSGRAAGELFF.

The chain uses TRBV7-3 and TRBJ2-1, with 9 bases identical to TRBD1. With 5 bases clipped from V and 7 bases from J, the junction kept 12 bases outside the gene matches. The CDR3 runs 16 residues. Germline CDR1 and CDR2: SGHTA and FQGTGA. As DNA, the CDR3 is TGTGCCAGCAGCCCCCGAGCGGACAGGGGTAAGAATGAGCAGTTCTTC. It is translated as CASSPRADRGKNEQFF.

The genes are TRBV7-3 and TRBJ2-5; TRBD1 is a possible D gene (6 bases). CDR1 is SGHTA and CDR2 is FQGTGA in the germline V gene. This CDR3 comprises 15 residues. Trimming took 5 bases from V and 0 from J, leaving 13 bases between them. CDR3 DNA sequence: TGTGCCAGCAGCCCAAGAGGGGGAGACCAAGAGACCCAGTACTTC. This translates into CASSPRGGDQETQYF.

The V gene is TRBV9, the J gene TRBJ1-1, with TRBD1 matching 11 bases. The germline gives CDR1 SGDLS, CDR2 YYNGEE. This CDR3 comprises 16 residues. The trim removed 1 base at V and 8 bases at J, leaving 10 bases unmatched. CDR3 DNA: TGTGCCAGCAGCGTAAACAACGGACAGGGGGCAACCGAAGCTTTCTTT. Its translation: CASSVNNGQGATEAFF.

V usage is TRBV5-1 and J usage is TRBJ2-7; perhaps TRBD2 as D (5 bases). The CDR3 is made up of 13 amino acids. Trimming cost V 0 bases and J 9 bases, with 13 bases left between them. Germline loops: CDR1 SGHRS, CDR2 YFSETQ. The DNA of the CDR3 is TGCGCCAGCAGCTTGGGAGAGGGTCTGGGGCAGTACTTC. Its protein is CASSLGEGLGQYF.

In DNA, the CDR3 is TGCGCCAGCAGCCAAGAAACGATCAGGTACGAGCAGTACTTC. It codes for CASSQETIRYEQYF. The J gene is TRBJ2-7, the V gene TRBV4-1; no clear D. CDR3 length: 14 amino acids. The germline V gene encodes CDR1 MGHRA and CDR2 YSYEKL. V was cut by 0 bases and J by 4 bases, with 10 bases left in between.